This TCR beta chain was obtained from a study of blood T cell repertoires in COVID-19 (dated by TCRdb to 2020 to 2022). About the investigation overall: Samples covering the acute and convalescent phases of COVID-19 were provided by collaborators in the United States, Italy and Spain. The prospective study material was composed of cDNA or gDNA derived from T cells, B-cell-depleted T cells, or PBMCs. The dataset comprised deeply sampled blood TCRbeta repertoires from subjects exposed to, actively infected with, or recovered from COVID-19. The repertoires were released in a freely available public database meant as a resource for research on the immune response to SARS-CoV-2. The samples were drawn from the first 160 participants of the ongoing ImmuneRACE study and from under 1,500 subjects provided by 6 global collaborators. Sample metadata almost always included a de-identified subject ID, COVID-19 status, age in years and sex. Where available, HLA class I and class II types were obtained from metadata supplied by the sample provider rather than from assay-based typing. Paper-wide results and their limitations: How much clinical and demographic metadata was included differed by source and by participant, and the metadata was provided uncurated.

In Seattle, one collaborating source enrolled patients while the infection was active and tracked those patients longitudinally over the course of disease. Whole blood was collected in K2EDTA tubes by collaborating institutions according to the institutions' own protocols. For TCRbeta analysis, collaborators shipped samples in one of three forms: frozen whole blood, isolated PBMCs, or DNA extracted from either of those sample types. The immunoSEQ Assay, a bias-controlled multiplex PCR, was used to amplify TCRbeta CDR3 regions from genomic DNA. Processing in the source paper ran as follows. Nucleated cell counts per sample were estimated from amplification of reference gene primers within the assay. Sequence reads were collapsed and filtered to measure the absolute abundance of every unique TCRbeta CDR3 rearrangement. Productive Simpson clonality was computed per sample as the square root of Simpson's diversity index over productive rearrangements. TCRdb holds this immuneACCESS table with in-frame rearrangements only. Some clones are missing; in checked studies, unresolved V genes explain under half, and the rest has no known cause. That table gives V, J and clone size, and the DNA gave D and trimming. The sample yields some 500,000 clones; around nine tenths were counted once. The ten most abundant clones make up under 8.5% of the sample.

Regarding this clone: This receptor's antigen is unknown. There are no base qualities to consult, and no much larger clone falls within one base.

Including the terminal cysteine and phenylalanine, the CDR3 comprises 16 residues. Only the CDR3 portion is preserved as DNA: 48 bases, with reading frame beginning at the first base. CDR1 and CDR2 (SGHDT, YYEEEE) derive from the germline V gene. V is cut by 4 bases and J by 4 bases, and the space between the germline ends is 18 bases. The chain links TRBV5-6 with TRBJ1-5; the D region possibly corresponds to TRBD1 (5 bases align). Sample: peripheral blood. The receptor's source is a woman between 45 and 60 years old with COVID-19, enrolled during active disease. Here the CDR3 is given as CASSLRQNHPNQPQHF. The nucleotide sequence reads as follows: TGTGCCAGCAGCCTTAGACAGAACCACCCAAATCAGCCCCAGCATTTT.